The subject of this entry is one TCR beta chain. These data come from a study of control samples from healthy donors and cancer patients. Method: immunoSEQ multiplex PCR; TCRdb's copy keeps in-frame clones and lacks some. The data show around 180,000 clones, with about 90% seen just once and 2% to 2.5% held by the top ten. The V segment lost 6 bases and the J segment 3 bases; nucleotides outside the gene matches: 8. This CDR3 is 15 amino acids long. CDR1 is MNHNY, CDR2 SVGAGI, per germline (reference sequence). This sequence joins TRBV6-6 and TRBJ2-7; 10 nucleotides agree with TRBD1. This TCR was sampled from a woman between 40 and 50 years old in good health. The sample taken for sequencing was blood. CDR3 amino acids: CASSSVGDRGYEQYF. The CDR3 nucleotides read TGTGCCAGCAGCTCGGTCGGGGACAGGGGCTACGAGCAGTACTTC.